The entry that follows covers one T cell receptor beta chain sequence. One end of the junction is discordant with germline, which a read error may explain. Germline CDR1 is SQVTM and CDR2 is ANQGSEA. CDR3 length: 16 amino acids. Three rounds of nested PCR, following a modified ARM-PCR protocol, produced the TCRbeta library. TCRdb independently ran MiXCR on the multiplex PCR reads; one entry per CDR3 protein. The profile shows about 77,000 distinct CDR3 sequences, around 80% of them singletons. The template was RNA from unsorted bulk tissue. Distant lung tissue was collected more than 3 cm away from the tumor edge. The sample comes from a study of tumor and adjacent non-tumor tissue in lung cancer.

The chain couples TRBV29-1 to TRBJ2-1; D is uncertain. The receptor's source is a man between 65 and 80 years old with non-small cell lung cancer. The material sequenced was distant non-tumor lung tissue. Here the CDR3 DNA reads TGCAGCGTTGAACTCTATGACAACGAGGTGGATAATGAGCATTTCTTC. It encodes CSVELYDNEVDNEHFF.